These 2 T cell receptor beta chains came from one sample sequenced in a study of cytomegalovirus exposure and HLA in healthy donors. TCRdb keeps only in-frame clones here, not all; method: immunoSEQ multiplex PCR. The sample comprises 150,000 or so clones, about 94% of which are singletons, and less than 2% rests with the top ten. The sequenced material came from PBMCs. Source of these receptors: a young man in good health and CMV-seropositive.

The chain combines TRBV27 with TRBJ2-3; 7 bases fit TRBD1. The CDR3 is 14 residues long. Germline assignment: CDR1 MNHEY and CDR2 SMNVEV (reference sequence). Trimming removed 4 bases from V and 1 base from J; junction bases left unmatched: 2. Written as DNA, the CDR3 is TGTGCCAGCAGTTGGACAGGAGGCACAGATACGCAGTATTTT. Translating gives CASSWTGGTDTQYF.

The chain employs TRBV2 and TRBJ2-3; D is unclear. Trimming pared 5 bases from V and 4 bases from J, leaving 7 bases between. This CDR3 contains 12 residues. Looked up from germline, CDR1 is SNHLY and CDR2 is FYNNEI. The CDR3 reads CASSPGPDTQYF. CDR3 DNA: TGTGCCAGCAGTCCAGGTCCAGATACGCAGTATTTT. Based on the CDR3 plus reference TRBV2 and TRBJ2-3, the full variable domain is EPEVTQTPSHQVTQMGQEVILRCVPISNHLYFYWYRQILGQKVEFLVSFYNNEISEKSEIFDDQFSVERPDGSNFTLKIRSTKLEDSAMYFCASSPGPDTQYFGPGTRLTVL.